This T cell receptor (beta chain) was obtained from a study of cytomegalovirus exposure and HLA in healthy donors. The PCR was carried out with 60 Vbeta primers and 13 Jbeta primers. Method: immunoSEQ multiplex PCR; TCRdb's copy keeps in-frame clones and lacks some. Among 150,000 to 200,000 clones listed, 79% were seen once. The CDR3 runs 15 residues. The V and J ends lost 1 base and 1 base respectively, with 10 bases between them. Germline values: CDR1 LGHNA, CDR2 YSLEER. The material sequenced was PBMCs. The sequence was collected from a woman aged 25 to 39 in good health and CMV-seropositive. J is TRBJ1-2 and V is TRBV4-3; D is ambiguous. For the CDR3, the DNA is TGCGCCAGCAGCCAAGCCCGGGTGAATAACTATGGCTACACCTTC. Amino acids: CASSQARVNNYGYTF.